This is a list of T cell receptor beta chains from one sample in a study of cytomegalovirus exposure and HLA in healthy donors. Generated by immunoSEQ multiplex PCR, the TCRdb table keeps only in-frame clones and is missing some. The data contain 130,000 to 150,000 clones, approximately 89% of them singletons. Specimen: PBMCs. All receptors come from a woman under 30 in good health and CMV-seropositive. Both conserved end residues are part of each CDR3. A D gene is named only where the DNA matches it firmly. Only some rows state a clone size, as once, few, many or a class for expanded clones.

.	TRBV19	TRBJ2-1	TRBD2	CASSLVAGDSYNEQFF	TGTGCCAGTAGTTTGGTAGCGGGGGATAGCTACAATGAGCAGTTCTTC
.	TRBV6-5	TRBJ2-7	.	CASRSTGSSYEQYF	TGTGCCAGCAGGTCTACCGGGAGCTCCTACGAGCAGTACTTC
.	TRBV11-3	TRBJ2-3	TRBD1	CASSAGQDVRVGTDTQYF	TGTGCCAGCAGCGCGGGACAGGATGTAAGGGTCGGCACAGATACGCAGTATTTT
.	TRBV7-3	TRBJ2-2	TRBD2	CASSLTPLAGPPNTGELFF	TGTGCCAGCAGCTTAACCCCACTAGCGGGGCCCCCGAACACCGGGGAGCTGTTTTTT
.	TRBV15	TRBJ2-5	.	CATSRGADQETQYF	TGTGCCACCAGCAGGGGGGCGGACCAAGAGACCCAGTACTTC
.	TRBV7-6	TRBJ2-2	.	CASSLLRQAANTGELFF	TGTGCCAGCAGCCTACTACGCCAAGCAGCGAACACCGGGGAGCTGTTTTTT
.	TRBV5-6	TRBJ2-1	TRBD1	CASSLGTGGSYNEQFF	TGTGCCAGCAGCTTGGGTACAGGGGGGTCCTACAATGAGCAGTTCTTC
.	TRBV25-1	TRBJ1-2	TRBD1	CASNPTGTGGDYGYTF	TGTGCCAGCAACCCGACCGGGACAGGGGGCGACTATGGCTACACCTTC
.	TRBV19	TRBJ2-1	.	CASSMLGPTSHNEQFF	TGTGCCAGTAGTATGCTGGGGCCGACCTCCCACAATGAGCAGTTCTTC
.	TRBV7-9	TRBJ2-7	.	CASSLHNPGKYEQYF	TGTGCCAGCAGCTTACACAACCCAGGGAAGTACGAGCAGTACTTC
.	TRBV5-1	TRBJ1-1	TRBD1	CASSLKGARENTEAFF	TGCGCCAGCAGCTTGAAGGGGGCAAGGGAGAACACTGAAGCTTTCTTT
.	TRBV19	TRBJ2-7	.	CASSIAGGNYEQYF	TGTGCCAGTAGTATAGCGGGGGGCAACTACGAGCAGTACTTC
.	TRBV11-3	TRBJ2-3	.	CASSPWAGNTDTQYF	TGTGCCAGCAGCCCCTGGGCAGGGAACACAGATACGCAGTATTTT
.	TRBV5-1	TRBJ1-1	.	CASSRPRGGGRNTEAFF	TGCGCCAGCAGCCGACCCCGCGGGGGTGGGCGAAACACTGAAGCTTTCTTT
few	TRBV6-5	TRBJ1-1	.	CASSHQGNTEAFF	TGTGCCAGCAGTCATCAGGGAAACACTGAAGCTTTCTTT
once	TRBV28	TRBJ1-4	TRBD1	CASSLPSTGSEKLFF	TGTGCCAGCAGTCTCCCCTCGACAGGGAGTGAAAAACTGTTTTTT
.	TRBV6-1	TRBJ2-7	.	CTSSTRRVTYEQYF	TGTACCAGCAGTACCAGACGGGTTACCTACGAGCAGTACTTC
.	TRBV2	TRBJ2-1	.	CASMPQINEQFF	TGTGCCAGCATGCCCCAGATCAATGAGCAGTTCTTC
.	TRBV5-5	TRBJ1-6	.	CASSLEPTTGSSPLHF	TGTGCCAGCAGCTTGGAGCCGACAACGGGGAGTTCACCCCTCCACTTT
.	TRBV7-2	TRBJ1-4	.	CASSYGRGGSEKLFF	TGTGCCAGCAGCTACGGTCGGGGGGGCAGTGAAAAACTGTTTTTT
.	TRBV29-1	TRBJ1-1	.	CSVVSTGKNTEAFF	TGCAGCGTTGTGAGTACAGGGAAGAACACTGAAGCTTTCTTT
.	TRBV19	TRBJ2-1	.	CASSMPRHDSSYNEQFF	TGTGCCAGTAGTATGCCCCGACACGACAGCTCCTACAATGAGCAGTTCTTC
many	TRBV4-1	TRBJ2-2	TRBD2	CASSQDAGGTGELFF	TGCGCCAGCAGCCAAGATGCGGGGGGCACCGGGGAGCTGTTTTTT
.	TRBV18	TRBJ1-2	TRBD1	CASSPLTGEGYTF	TGTGCCAGCTCACCCCTGACAGGGGAGGGTTACACCTTC
.	TRBV7-2	TRBJ2-7	TRBD2	CASSLSGGRYEQYF	TGTGCCAGCAGCCTTAGCGGGGGGAGGTACGAGCAGTACTTC
.	TRBV18	TRBJ1-2	TRBD1	CASSPPGQPRKGGYTF	TGTGCCAGCTCACCACCGGGACAGCCACGTAAGGGTGGCTACACCTTC
.	TRBV11-2	TRBJ2-7	.	CASTPEREINPPYEQYF	TGTGCCAGCACCCCAGAAAGGGAGATCAACCCACCCTACGAGCAGTACTTC
.	TRBV7-8	TRBJ2-3	.	CASSPFRAGTDTQYF	TGTGCCAGCAGCCCGTTCAGGGCGGGCACAGATACGCAGTATTTT
.	TRBV28	TRBJ1-2	TRBD1	CASSVRQGISGYTF	TGTGCCAGCAGTGTGAGACAGGGTATTAGTGGCTACACCTTC
.	TRBV7-7	TRBJ2-1	TRBD2	CASSFSGGADNEQFF	TGTGCCAGCAGTTTTAGCGGGGGGGCTGACAATGAGCAGTTCTTC
once	TRBV11-2	TRBJ1-2	.	CASSFTEYGYTF	TGTGCCAGCAGCTTCACGGAGTATGGCTACACCTTC
.	TRBV7-8	TRBJ1-2	.	CASSLGIPTRIEYGYTF	TGTGCCAGCAGCTTAGGTATCCCGACTCGGATTGAGTATGGCTACACCTTC
.	TRBV7-2	TRBJ2-1	TRBD2	CASSPTSGGYNEQFF	TGTGCCAGCAGTCCAACTAGCGGGGGGTACAATGAGCAGTTCTTC
.	TRBV5-4	TRBJ1-1	TRBD1	CASSLEGADEAFF	TGTGCCAGCAGCTTGGAGGGGGCGGATGAAGCTTTCTTT
.	TRBV7-2	TRBJ1-1	.	CASSPFALAGTEAFF	TGTGCCAGCAGCCCCTTCGCGTTGGCAGGCACTGAAGCTTTCTTT
.	TRBV5-4	TRBJ2-3	TRBD1	CASQTGQDTDTQYF	TGTGCCAGCCAGACCGGACAGGACACAGATACGCAGTATTTT